One TCR beta chain is described in this entry. The sample originates from a study of shared T cell receptors in the human thymus. Assay used: immunoSEQ multiplex PCR; TCRdb lists only in-frame clones, some missing. There are around 730,000 clones in the sample; 70% to 90% occur only once, and roughly 0.01% lies in the top ten. These data are also associated with another study on human thymus T cells.

The sequenced material came from thymocytes. The sequence came from a girl in the first two years of life with a congenital heart defect.

The CDR3 region has the DNA TGTGCCAGCAGCTTAGCGGACAGGGGAAATTCACCCCTCCACTTT. Translation: CASSLADRGNSPLHF. This chain connects TRBV7-9 to TRBJ1-6, with TRBD1 identical over 9 bases. The CDR3 has 15 amino acids. Trimming took 0 bases from V and 7 from J; bases not matched to a gene: 1. Germline CDR1 reads SEHNR; CDR2 reads FQNEAQ (reference sequence). Combining the CDR3 with reference TRBV7-9 and TRBJ1-6 gives the whole variable domain DTGVSQNPRHKITKRGQNVTFRCDPISEHNRLYWYRQTLGQGPEFLTYFQNEAQLEKSRLLSDRFSAERPKGSFSTLEIQRTEQGDSAMYLCASSLADRGNSPLHFGNGTRLTVT.